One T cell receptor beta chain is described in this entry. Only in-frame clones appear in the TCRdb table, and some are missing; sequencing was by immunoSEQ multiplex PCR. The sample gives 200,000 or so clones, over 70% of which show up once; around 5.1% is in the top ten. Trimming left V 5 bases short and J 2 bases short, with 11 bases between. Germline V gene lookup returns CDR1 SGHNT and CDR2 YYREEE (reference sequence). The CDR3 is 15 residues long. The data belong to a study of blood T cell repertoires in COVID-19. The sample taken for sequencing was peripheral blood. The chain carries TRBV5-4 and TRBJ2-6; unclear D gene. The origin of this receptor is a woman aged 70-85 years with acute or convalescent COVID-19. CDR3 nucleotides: TGTGCCAGCAGTCTCCCTATGGCTGGGGCCAACGTCCTGACTTTC. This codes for CASSLPMAGANVLTF.